The TCR beta chain under discussion was sequenced for a study of OX40 agonist ivuxolimab in advanced cancers. Study at large: Ivuxolimab, which is an agonistic anti-OX40 (CD134) antibody, was administered to the patients. With a range of roughly 20 to 80, age averaged approximately 60 years, and around 80% were male.

The CDR3 length is 11 residues. Germline assignment: CDR1 DFQATT and CDR2 SNEGSKA (reference sequence). Trimming took 1 base from V and 11 from J, leaving 11 bases between them. This clone has just a few counts. Anyone with autoimmune disease history or systemic immunosuppression was excluded. Measured with immunoSEQ multiplex PCR; TCRdb has only the in-frame clones, and not every one. The sample includes tens of thousands of clones, under 85% of them seen just once. The receptor was isolated from an adult with an advanced solid tumor such as melanoma, head and neck, liver or kidney cancer. Sequences were derived from CD4+ or CD8+ T cells sorted from blood, sampled in a trial of the OX40 agonist ivuxolimab. The gene calls are TRBV20-1 and TRBJ1-1; D remains unclear. For the CDR3, the DNA is TGCAGTGCTAGAGTAGTCTCGGGGGCTTTCTTT. Translating it yields CSARVVSGAFF.